What follows are 11 T cell receptor beta chains derived from one specimen sequenced in a study of OX40 agonist ivuxolimab in advanced cancers. TCRdb keeps only in-frame clones here, not all; method: immunoSEQ multiplex PCR. The data contain about 49,000 clones, roughly 85% of them singletons. The specimen comprised CD4+ or CD8+ T cells sorted from blood, sampled in a trial of the OX40 agonist ivuxolimab. Every receptor here comes from an adult with an advanced solid tumor such as melanoma, head and neck, liver or kidney cancer.

This chain connects TRBV6-6 to TRBJ2-7; D not certain. CDR1 and CDR2 (germline): MNHNY, SVGAGI (reference sequence). The CDR3 length is 11 residues. Trimming cost V 4 bases and J 4 bases, with 5 bases left between them. The CDR3 spells CASSSDYEQYF. In DNA form, the CDR3 reads TGTGCCAGCAGTTCTGATTACGAGCAGTACTTC.

The sample holds a few counts of this clone. This sequence joins TRBV27 and TRBJ1-2, with D tentatively TRBD1 (6 bases). V lost 3 bases and J lost 4, with 9 bases in between. The CDR3 length is 13 residues. The germline gives CDR1 MNHEY, CDR2 SMNVEV (reference sequence). CDR3 residues: CASSLQGPYGYTF. CDR3 sequence (DNA): TGTGCCAGCAGTTTGCAGGGGCCCTATGGCTACACCTTC.

Here the CDR3 DNA reads TGTGCCAGCAGCTCCGGGACAGGGTCTAACTATGGCTACACCTTC. Translating it yields CASSSGTGSNYGYTF. The J gene is TRBJ1-2, the V gene TRBV13, with TRBD1 identical over 9 bases. Looked up from germline, CDR1 is PRHDT and CDR2 is FYEKMQ (reference sequence). The V and J ends lost 4 bases and 0 bases, in that order; junction bases with no gene match: 3. The CDR3 spans 15 residues.

The chain combines TRBV27 with TRBJ1-2; no firm D call. The germline V gene encodes CDR1 MNHEY and CDR2 SMNVEV (reference sequence). The CDR3 is 16 residues long. V lost 1 base and J lost 6, with 18 bases in between. As DNA, the CDR3 is TGTGCCAGCAGTTTATACCCGGACCCGTTTTTTAATGGCTACACCTTC. Protein product: CASSLYPDPFFNGYTF.

The genes are TRBV19 and TRBJ1-1; no clear D gene. Trimming pared 2 bases from V and 0 bases from J, leaving 7 bases between. Germline V lookup: CDR1 LNHDA, CDR2 SQIVND (reference sequence). This CDR3 is built from 14 residues. The CDR3 bases are TGTGCCAGTAGTATAATAGGCTTGAACACTGAAGCTTTCTTT. Translating it yields CASSIIGLNTEAFF. The full variable domain, rest sourced from reference TRBV19 and TRBJ1-1, is DGGITQSPKYLFRKEGQNVTLSCEQNLNHDAMYWYRQDPGQGLRLIYYSQIVNDFQKGDIAEGYSVSREKKESFPLTVTSAQKNPTAFYLCASSIIGLNTEAFFGQGTRLTVV.

The genes are TRBV5-8 and TRBJ1-5; a possible D gene is TRBD1 (5 bases). The germline V gene has CDR1 SGHTS and CDR2 YDEGEE. CDR3 size: 17 residues. Trimming removed 0 bases at V and 1 base at J, with 14 bases between. CDR3 nucleotide sequence: TGTGCCAGCAGCTTGGGGTCAGGGTATGGGAGCAATCAGCCCCAGCATTTT. Translated, it gives CASSLGSGYGSNQPQHF.

The chain joins TRBV7-2 to TRBJ2-1, with D possibly being TRBD1 (5 bases). Per germline, CDR1 SGHTA and CDR2 FQGNSA. V dropped 3 bases and J dropped 5 bases, with 20 bases sitting between them. This CDR3 is 17 amino acids long. CDR3: CASSFWLQVSTNNEQFF. Written as DNA, the CDR3 is TGTGCCAGCAGCTTCTGGCTACAGGTTTCAACCAACAATGAGCAGTTCTTC.

The genes are TRBV9 and TRBJ2-1, with TRBD2 matching over 9 bases. Unmatched junction bases numbered 11, after V lost 4 bases and J lost 3 bases. There are 17 residues in the CDR3. Germline V gene data show CDR1 as SGDLS and CDR2 as YYNGEE. The CDR3 DNA sequence: TGTGCCAGCAGCCCCCGCCTTATAGCGGGGGTCTACAATGAGCAGTTCTTC. Its protein is CASSPRLIAGVYNEQFF.

This clone has more than one count but fewer than ten. The V gene is TRBV6-5, the J gene TRBJ1-1, with a possible D match to TRBD1 (6 bases). The V gene lost 6 bases and the J gene lost 0 bases, with 8 bases spanning the gap. The germline V gene has CDR1 MNHEY and CDR2 SVGAGI. There are 13 residues in the CDR3. DNA of the CDR3: TGTGCCAGCAGCCAGGGGTTGAACACTGAAGCTTTCTTT. This translates into CASSQGLNTEAFF.

The rearrangement joins TRBV7-2 to TRBJ2-2; no reliable D call. Trimming removed 7 bases from V and 1 base from J, with 7 bases in between. The germline CDR1 and CDR2 sequences are SGHTA and FQGNSA. The length of the CDR3 is 13 residues. In DNA, the CDR3 is TGTGCCAGCATGGTGGAGAACACCGGGGAGCTGTTTTTT. Its protein is CASMVENTGELFF.

The chain recombines TRBV9 with TRBJ1-3; TRBD1 matches at 7 bases. Germline V gene sequence: CDR1 SGDLS, CDR2 YYNGEE. With 4 bases clipped from V and 8 bases from J, the junction kept 15 bases outside the gene matches. The CDR3 extends over 16 amino acids. The CDR3 region is CASSIPRETGIDTIYF. Written as DNA, the CDR3 is TGTGCCAGCAGCATTCCCCGGGAGACAGGGATAGACACCATATATTTT. Based on the CDR3 plus reference TRBV9 and TRBJ1-3, the full variable domain is DSGVTQTPKHLITATGQRVTLRCSPRSGDLSVYWYQQSLDQGLQFLIQYYNGEERAKGNILERFSAQQFPDLHSELNLSSLELGDSALYFCASSIPRETGIDTIYFGEGSWLTVV.